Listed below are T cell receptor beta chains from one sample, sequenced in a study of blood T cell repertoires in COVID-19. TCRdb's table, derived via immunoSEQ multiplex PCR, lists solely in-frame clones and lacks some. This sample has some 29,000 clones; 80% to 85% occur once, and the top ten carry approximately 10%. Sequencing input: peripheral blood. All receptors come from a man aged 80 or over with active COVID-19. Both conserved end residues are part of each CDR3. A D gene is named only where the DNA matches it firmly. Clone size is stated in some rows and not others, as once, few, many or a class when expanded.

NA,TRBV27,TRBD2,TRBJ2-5,TGTGCCAGCAGTTCGGGACTACCTGGAGAGACCCAGTACTTC,CASSSGLPGETQYF
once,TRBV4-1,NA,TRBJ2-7,TGCGCCAGCAGAGCCGCGAGCTCCTACGAGCAGTACTTC,CASRAASSYEQYF
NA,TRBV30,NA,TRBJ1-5,TGTGCCTGGAGTGGAGGGGGATCCGGGCAGCCCCAGCATTTT,CAWSGGGSGQPQHF
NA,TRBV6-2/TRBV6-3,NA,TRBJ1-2,TGTGCCAGCAGTTACAGACAGGCCACCTATAACTATGGCTACACCTTC,CASSYRQATYNYGYTF
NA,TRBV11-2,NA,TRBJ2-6,TGTGCCAGCAGCTTAGCTTCCTCTGGGGCCAACGTCCTGACTTTC,CASSLASSGANVLTF
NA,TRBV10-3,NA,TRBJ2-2,TGTGCCATCAACGACGTCGGGGGGCAGGGCACCGGGGAGCTGTTTTTT,CAINDVGGQGTGELFF
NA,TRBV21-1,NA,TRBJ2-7,TGTGCCAGCAGCAGGCGACAGGAGAGCTCCTACGAGCAGTACTTC,CASSRRQESSYEQYF
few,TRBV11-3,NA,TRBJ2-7,TGTGCCAGCAGCTTAGTCGGCGGCTACGAGCAGTACTTC,CASSLVGGYEQYF
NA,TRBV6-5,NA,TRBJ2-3,TGTGCCAGCAGTTACTCTCAAACTAGTGGCTTTGATACGCAGTATTTT,CASSYSQTSGFDTQYF
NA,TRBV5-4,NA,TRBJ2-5,TGTGCCAGCAGCTTCCCTAGCTTCTCCCACGAGACCCAGTACTTC,CASSFPSFSHETQYF
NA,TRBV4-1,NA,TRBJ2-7,TGCGCCAGCAGCCAAGAAGGTATGCGACAGTCCTACGAGCAGTACTTC,CASSQEGMRQSYEQYF
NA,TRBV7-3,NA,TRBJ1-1,TGTGCCAGCAGCTTATTAGGAGCTGGCACCACTGAAGCTTTCTTT,CASSLLGAGTTEAFF
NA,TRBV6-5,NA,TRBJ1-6,TGTGCCAGCAGTTACTCCGGGGTGATGGAGTCACCCCTCCACTTT,CASSYSGVMESPLHF
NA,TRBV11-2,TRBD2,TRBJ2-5,TGTGCCAGCAGCTCCCGACTAGCGGGGGGGCGCGAGACCCAGTACTTC,CASSSRLAGGRETQYF
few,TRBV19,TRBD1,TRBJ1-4,TGTGCCAGTAGTGCCCCCGGGACAGGGGGCGAAAAACTGTTTTTT,CASSAPGTGGEKLFF
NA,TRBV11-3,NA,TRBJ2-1,TGTGCCAGCAGCCTATCGACCTCAGGGTACAATGAGCAGTTCTTC,CASSLSTSGYNEQFF
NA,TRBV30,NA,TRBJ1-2,TGTGCCTGGAAGATGGGCCCATCCTCTAACTATGGCTACACCTTC,CAWKMGPSSNYGYTF
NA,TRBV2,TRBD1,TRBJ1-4,TGTGCCAGCAGTTCGACAGGGAGTCCGAATGAAAAACTGTTTTTT,CASSSTGSPNEKLFF
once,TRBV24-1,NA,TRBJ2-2,TGTGCCACCAGTGACCCCAACTTCACCGGGGAGCTGTTTTTT,CATSDPNFTGELFF
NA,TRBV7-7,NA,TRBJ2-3,TGTGCCAGCAGCCCCCTAGGGGCTAGTACAGATACGCAGTATTTT,CASSPLGASTDTQYF
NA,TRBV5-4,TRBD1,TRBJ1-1,TGTGCCAGCAGCCGAACAGGGGGGAACACTGAAGCTTTCTTT,CASSRTGGNTEAFF
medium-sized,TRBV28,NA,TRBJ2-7,TGTGCCAGCAGTTTATCGGACGAGCAGTACTTC,CASSLSDEQYF
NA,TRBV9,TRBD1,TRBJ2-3,TGTGCCAGCAGCGACCGGGACAGGGGGCACGATACGCAGTATTTT,CASSDRDRGHDTQYF
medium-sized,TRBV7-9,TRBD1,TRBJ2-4,TGTGCCAGCAGCCAGTCGGACAGGACACTAGCCAAAAACATTCAGTACTTC,CASSQSDRTLAKNIQYF
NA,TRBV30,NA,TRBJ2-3,TGTGCCTGGAGTGTTCGGGAGAAAGATACGCAGTATTTT,CAWSVREKDTQYF
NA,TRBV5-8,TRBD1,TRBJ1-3,TGTGCCAGCAGCTTTCGCGGGACAGGGGGTTTCCCTGGAAACACCATATATTTT,CASSFRGTGGFPGNTIYF
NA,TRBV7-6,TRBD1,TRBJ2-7,TGTGCCAGCAGCGCACAGGGGATTAACCCCTCCTACGAGCAGTACTTC,CASSAQGINPSYEQYF
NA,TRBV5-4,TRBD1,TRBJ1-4,TGTGCCAGCAGCATCCCGGGACAGGGTAGTGAAAAACTGTTTTTT,CASSIPGQGSEKLFF
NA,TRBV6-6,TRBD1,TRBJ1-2,TGTGCCAGCAGCCTACAGGGGGACTATGGCTACACCTTC,CASSLQGDYGYTF
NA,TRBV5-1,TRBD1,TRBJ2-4,TGCGCCAGCAGCTTGGGACAGGGGAGAACCAAAAACATTCAGTACTTC,CASSLGQGRTKNIQYF
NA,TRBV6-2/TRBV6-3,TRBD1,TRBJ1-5,TGTGCCAGCAGCCCTAAGCCGACAGGGGTTGTCAATCAGCCCCAGCATTTT,CASSPKPTGVVNQPQHF
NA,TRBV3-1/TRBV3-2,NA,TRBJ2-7,TGTGCCAGCAGCCAAGATAGATTCAACGAGCAGTACTTC,CASSQDRFNEQYF
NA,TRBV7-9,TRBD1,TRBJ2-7,TGTGCCAGCAGCCGACGGGACAGGGGGCGAGACGGGGTCTACGAGCAGTACTTC,CASSRRDRGRDGVYEQYF
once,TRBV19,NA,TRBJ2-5,TGTGCCAGTAGTATAGAGGCGGGGACGGAGACCCAGTACTTC,CASSIEAGTETQYF
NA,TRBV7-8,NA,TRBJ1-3,TGTGCCAGCAGCTTAAGAACCGGGACATTTGGAAACACCATATATTTT,CASSLRTGTFGNTIYF
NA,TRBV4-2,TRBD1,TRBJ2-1,TGTGCCAGCAGCCAAGCCGGGACAGAGTACTACAATGAGCAGTTCTTC,CASSQAGTEYYNEQFF
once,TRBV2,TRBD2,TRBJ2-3,TGTGCCAGCAGTGAAGGGGCTAGCGGGGGGACTACAGATACGCAGTATTTT,CASSEGASGGTTDTQYF